These 13 T cell receptor beta chains originate from one sample sequenced in a study of blood T cell repertoires in COVID-19. This table comes from immunoSEQ multiplex PCR, and its TCRdb copy is limited to in-frame clones, with some not included. The sample contains 200,000 to 300,000 clones, roughly 86% of which appear only once. The sample taken for sequencing was peripheral blood. These receptors all stem from an elderly woman with COVID-19, enrolled during active disease.

This sequence joins TRBV7-2 and TRBJ2-7, with 9 bases identical to TRBD2. CDR1 and CDR2 from the germline V gene are SGHTA and FQGNSA. This CDR3 is built from 15 residues. J gave up 2 bases and V 5 bases, and 7 bases lay outside the gene matches. Written as DNA, the CDR3 is TGTGCCAGCAGCCTTAGCGGGGGCCTCGCCTACGAGCAGTACTTC. It codes for CASSLSGGLAYEQYF.

The genes are TRBV5-1 and TRBJ1-4, with a possible D match to TRBD1 (5 bases). The V end was cut by 2 bases, the J end by 8 bases, with 16 bases between. Germline CDR1 is SGHRS and CDR2 is YFSETQ. This CDR3 contains 15 residues. The CDR3 here is CASSLGRDHGEKLFF. The CDR3 nucleotides are TGCGCCAGCAGCTTAGGGCGGGACCATGGGGAAAAACTGTTTTTT.

V gene TRBV7-9 combines with J gene TRBJ2-3; D remains ambiguous. The germline V and J ends were trimmed by 5 bases and 4 bases, with 10 bases remaining between them. Germline lookup yields CDR1 SEHNR and CDR2 FQNEAQ (reference sequence). The CDR3 contains 13 residues. CDR3 coding DNA: TGTGCCAGCAGCCCGTGGAGCGCAGATACGCAGTATTTT. Translating gives CASSPWSADTQYF.

In its sample, this clone was seen once. The V and J genes are TRBV10-2 and TRBJ2-3; 7 bases agree with TRBD2. Germline V gives CDR1 WSHSY, CDR2 SAAADI. V gave up 6 bases and J gave up 3 bases; unmatched junction bases: 9. The CDR3 length is 15 residues. The CDR3 nucleotides are TGCGCCAGCAGCCCCCCGGGCGGGGGTACAGATACGCAGTATTTT. This codes for CASSPPGGGTDTQYF.

This clone has just one count. This sequence joins TRBV7-8 and TRBJ1-3; no firm D call. Trimming stripped 5 bases from V and 0 bases from J, with 17 bases between. Germline V gene sequence: CDR1 SGHVS, CDR2 FQNEAQ. The CDR3 contains 17 residues. The CDR3 DNA reads TGTGCCAGCAGCCATGGCGGGGTTGTGCCCTCTGGAAACACCATATATTTT. This gives the protein CASSHGGVVPSGNTIYF.

The rearrangement uses TRBV15 and TRBJ1-5; D is perhaps TRBD1 (5 bases). The CDR3 sequence is 15 residues long. CDR1 and CDR2 from the germline V gene are LNHNV and YYDKDF (reference sequence). Trimming removed 6 bases from V and 1 base from J, with 13 bases in between. The CDR3 sequence is CATSPARTSNQPQHF. The CDR3 nucleotides are TGTGCCACCAGTCCAGCAAGGACAAGCAATCAGCCCCAGCATTTT. Complete variable domain (other parts from reference TRBV15 and TRBJ1-5): DAMVIQNPRYQVTQFGKPVTLSCSQTLNHNVMYWYQQKSSQAPKLLFHYYDKDFNNEADTPDNFQSRRPNTSFCFLDIRSPGLGDTAMYLCATSPARTSNQPQHFGDGTRLSIL.

V usage is TRBV24-1 and J usage is TRBJ1-5, with D possibly being TRBD1 (5 bases). The CDR3 runs 14 residues. The germline gives CDR1 KGHDR, CDR2 SFDVKD. Trimming removed 3 bases at V and 6 bases at J, with 11 bases between. CDR3 residues: CATSDRQRLQPQHF. CDR3 in DNA: TGTGCCACCAGTGATCGACAGCGCCTTCAGCCCCAGCATTTT.

This sequence joins TRBV28 and TRBJ1-3; 10 bases match TRBD1. Trimming took 5 bases from V and 1 from J; bases not matched to a gene: 8. The CDR3 consists of 17 residues. Germline CDR1 MDHEN, CDR2 SYDVKM. CDR3 DNA sequence: TGTGCCAGCAGTCCTCCGACAGGGGGCGCGTCTGGAAACACCATATATTTT. This sequence encodes CASSPPTGGASGNTIYF.

The chain is built from TRBV10-3 and TRBJ2-3; 14 bases map to TRBD2. The CDR3 is 16 amino acids. The J segment lost 3 bases and the V segment lost 6 bases, leaving 5 bases of the junction unmatched. Germline V gives CDR1 ENHRY, CDR2 SYGVKD. In nucleotides, the CDR3 is TGTGCCATCAGCACCGGACTAGCGGGGGGAACAGATACGCAGTATTTT. Translation gives CAISTGLAGGTDTQYF.

J is TRBJ2-3 and V is TRBV7-9; 8 positions agree with TRBD1. Germline CDR1 and CDR2: SEHNR and FQNEAQ (reference sequence). This CDR3 has 19 amino acids. The V segment lost 4 bases and the J segment 2 bases; nucleotides outside the gene matches: 17. CDR3 region: CASSSTLTGGLGLTDTQYF. The CDR3 DNA follows: TGTGCCAGCAGCTCGACGCTTACAGGGGGATTAGGGCTCACAGATACGCAGTATTTT.

This chain connects TRBV7-6 to TRBJ2-2; 10 bases map to TRBD2. The CDR3 covers 15 residues. Germline V gene sequence: CDR1 SGHVS, CDR2 FNYEAQ. V gave up 5 bases and J gave up 5 bases; unmatched junction bases: 5. CDR3 in DNA: TGTGCCAGCAGCCAAGCGGGGGGGTTAACCGGGGAGCTGTTTTTT. Translating it yields CASSQAGGLTGELFF.

The J gene is TRBJ2-7, the V gene TRBV29-1; 8 bases are a match to TRBD2. Losses at the gene ends were 7 bases for V and 3 bases for J; bases not matched to a gene: 8. This CDR3 spans 13 amino acids. The germline gives CDR1 SQVTM, CDR2 ANQGSEA. The CDR3 DNA is TGCAGCGCCCGAACGGGGGGGGACTACGAGCAGTACTTC. Protein product: CSARTGGDYEQYF.

In its sample, this clone was seen once. The chain carries TRBV20-1 and TRBJ2-7; unclear D gene. Per germline, CDR1 DFQATT and CDR2 SNEGSKA (reference sequence). Trimming took off 6 bases at V and 3 bases at J, with 9 bases between the two ends. The CDR3 loop spans 11 amino acids. CDR3 protein: CSAPYRYEQYV. CDR3 coding DNA: TGCAGTGCGCCCTACCGCTACGAGCAGTACGTC.